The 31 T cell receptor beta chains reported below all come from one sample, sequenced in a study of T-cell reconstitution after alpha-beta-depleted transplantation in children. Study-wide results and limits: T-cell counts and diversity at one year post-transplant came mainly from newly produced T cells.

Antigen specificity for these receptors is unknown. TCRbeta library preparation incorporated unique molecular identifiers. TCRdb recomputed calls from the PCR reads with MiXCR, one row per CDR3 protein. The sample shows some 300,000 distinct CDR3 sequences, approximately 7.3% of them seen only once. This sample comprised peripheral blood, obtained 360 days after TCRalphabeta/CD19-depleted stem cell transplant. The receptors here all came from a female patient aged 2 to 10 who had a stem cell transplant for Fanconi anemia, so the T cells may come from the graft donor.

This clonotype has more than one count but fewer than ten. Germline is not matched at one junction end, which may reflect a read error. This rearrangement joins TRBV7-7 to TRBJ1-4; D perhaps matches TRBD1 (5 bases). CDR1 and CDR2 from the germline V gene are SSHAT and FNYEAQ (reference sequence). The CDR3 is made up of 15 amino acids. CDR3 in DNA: TGTGCTAGCAGCGAGGGAGGGGCTGCGGGTGAAAAACTGTTTTTT. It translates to CASSEGGAAGEKLFF.

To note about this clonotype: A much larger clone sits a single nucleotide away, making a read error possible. The CDR3 loop reads CASSRGLGIYEPFF. The CDR3 bases are TGCGCCAGCAGCCGAGGACTAGGTATCTATGAGCCGTTCTTC. This chain links TRBV4-3 with TRBJ2-1; 7 nucleotides align to TRBD2. This CDR3 has 14 amino acids. In germline, CDR1 is LGHNA, CDR2 YSLEER.

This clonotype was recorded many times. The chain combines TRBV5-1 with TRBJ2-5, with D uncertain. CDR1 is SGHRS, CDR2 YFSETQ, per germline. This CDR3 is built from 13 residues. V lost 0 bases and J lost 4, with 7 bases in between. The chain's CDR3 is CASSLVLSETQYF. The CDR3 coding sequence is TGCGCCAGCAGCTTGGTTTTATCAGAGACCCAGTACTTC. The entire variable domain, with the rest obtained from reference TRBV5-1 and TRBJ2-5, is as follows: KAGVTQTPRYLIKTRGQQVTLSCSPISGHRSVSWYQQTPGQGLQFLFEYFSETQRNKGNFPGRFSGRQFSNSRSEMNVSTLELGDSALYLCASSLVLSETQYFGPGTRLLVL.

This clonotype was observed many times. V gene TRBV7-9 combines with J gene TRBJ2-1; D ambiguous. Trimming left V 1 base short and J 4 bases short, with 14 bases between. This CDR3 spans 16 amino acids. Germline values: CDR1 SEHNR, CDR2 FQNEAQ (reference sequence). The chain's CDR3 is CASSLGVGNGYNEQFF. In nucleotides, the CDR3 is TGTGCCAGCAGCTTAGGTGTGGGGAACGGGTACAATGAGCAGTTCTTC.

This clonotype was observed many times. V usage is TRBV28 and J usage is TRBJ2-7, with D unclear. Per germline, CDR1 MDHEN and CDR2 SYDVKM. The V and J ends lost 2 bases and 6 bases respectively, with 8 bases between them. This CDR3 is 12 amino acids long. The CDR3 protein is CASSLTVVEQYF. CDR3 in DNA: TGTGCCAGCAGTTTAACGGTAGTCGAGCAGTACTTC.

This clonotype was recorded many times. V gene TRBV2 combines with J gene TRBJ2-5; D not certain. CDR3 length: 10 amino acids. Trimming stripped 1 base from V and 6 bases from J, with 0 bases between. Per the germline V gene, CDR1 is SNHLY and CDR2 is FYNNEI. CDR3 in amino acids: CASSEETQYF. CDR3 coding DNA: TGTGCCAGCAGTGAAGAGACCCAGTACTTC. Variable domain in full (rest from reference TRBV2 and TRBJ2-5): EPEVTQTPSHQVTQMGQEVILRCVPISNHLYFYWYRQILGQKVEFLVSFYNNEISEKSEIFDDQFSVERPDGSNFTLKIRSTKLEDSAMYFCASSEETQYFGPGTRLLVL.

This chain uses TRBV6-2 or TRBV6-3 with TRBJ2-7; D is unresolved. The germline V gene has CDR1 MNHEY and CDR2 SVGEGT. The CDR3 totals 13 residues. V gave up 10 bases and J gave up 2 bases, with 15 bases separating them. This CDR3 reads CATKDAPTYEQYF. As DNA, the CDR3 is TGTGCCACCAAGGACGCACCAACCTACGAGCAGTACTTC.

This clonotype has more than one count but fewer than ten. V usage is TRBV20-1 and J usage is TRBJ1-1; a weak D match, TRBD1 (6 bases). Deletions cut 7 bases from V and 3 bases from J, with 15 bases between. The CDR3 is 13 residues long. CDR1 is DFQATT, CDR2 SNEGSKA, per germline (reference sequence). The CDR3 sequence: CSVGRGLDTEAFF. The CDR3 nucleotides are TGCAGTGTAGGCAGGGGCCTGGACACTGAAGCTTTCTTT.

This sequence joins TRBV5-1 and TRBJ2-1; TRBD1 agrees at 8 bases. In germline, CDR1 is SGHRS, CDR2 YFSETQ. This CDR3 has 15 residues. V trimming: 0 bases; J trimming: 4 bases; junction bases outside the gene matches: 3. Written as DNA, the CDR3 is TGCGCCAGCAGCTTGGGGACAGGGACATACAATGAGCAGTTCTTC. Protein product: CASSLGTGTYNEQFF.

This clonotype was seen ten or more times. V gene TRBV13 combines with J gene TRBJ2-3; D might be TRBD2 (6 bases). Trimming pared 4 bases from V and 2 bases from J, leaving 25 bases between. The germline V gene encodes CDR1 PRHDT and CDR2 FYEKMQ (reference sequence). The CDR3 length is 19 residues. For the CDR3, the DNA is TGTGCCAGCAGCTCTCAGGGAGGCGAAAACTGGCCAAACACAGATACGCAGTATTTT. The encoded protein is CASSSQGGENWPNTDTQYF.

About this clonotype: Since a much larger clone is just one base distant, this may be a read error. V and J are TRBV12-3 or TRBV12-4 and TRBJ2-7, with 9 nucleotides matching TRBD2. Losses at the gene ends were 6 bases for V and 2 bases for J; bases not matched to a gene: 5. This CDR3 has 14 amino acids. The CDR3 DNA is TGTGCCAGCAGAAGAGCGGGGGGAACCTACGAGCAGTACGTC. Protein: CASRRAGGTYEQYV.

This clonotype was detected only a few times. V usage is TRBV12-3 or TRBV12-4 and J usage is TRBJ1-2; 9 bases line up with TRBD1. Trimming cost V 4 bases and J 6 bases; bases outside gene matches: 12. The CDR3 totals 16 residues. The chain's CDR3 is CASSSHRGRVGDGYTF. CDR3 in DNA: TGTGCCAGCAGTTCACACAGGGGGCGGGTTGGGGATGGCTACACCTTC.

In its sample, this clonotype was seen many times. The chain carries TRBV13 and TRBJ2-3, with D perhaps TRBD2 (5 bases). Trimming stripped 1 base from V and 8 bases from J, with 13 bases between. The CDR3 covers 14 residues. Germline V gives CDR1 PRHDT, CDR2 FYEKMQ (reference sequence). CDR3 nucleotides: TGTGCCAGCAGCTTAGAAGCGGCGTCTCGTACGCAGTATTTT. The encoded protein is CASSLEAASRTQYF.

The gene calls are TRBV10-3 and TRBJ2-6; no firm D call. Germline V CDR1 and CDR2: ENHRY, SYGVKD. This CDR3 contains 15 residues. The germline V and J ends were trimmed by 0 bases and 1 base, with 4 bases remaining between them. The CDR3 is CAISESISGANVLTF. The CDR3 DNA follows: TGTGCCATCAGTGAGTCAATATCTGGGGCCAACGTCCTGACTTTC.

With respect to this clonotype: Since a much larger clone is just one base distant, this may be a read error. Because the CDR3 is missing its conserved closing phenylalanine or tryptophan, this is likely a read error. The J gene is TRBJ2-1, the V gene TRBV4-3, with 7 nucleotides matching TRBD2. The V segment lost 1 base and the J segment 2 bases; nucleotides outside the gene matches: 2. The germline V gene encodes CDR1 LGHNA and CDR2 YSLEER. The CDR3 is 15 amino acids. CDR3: CASSQVRGAYNEQFV. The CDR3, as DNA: TGCGCCAGCAGCCAAGTACGGGGGGCCTACAATGAGCAGTTCGTC.

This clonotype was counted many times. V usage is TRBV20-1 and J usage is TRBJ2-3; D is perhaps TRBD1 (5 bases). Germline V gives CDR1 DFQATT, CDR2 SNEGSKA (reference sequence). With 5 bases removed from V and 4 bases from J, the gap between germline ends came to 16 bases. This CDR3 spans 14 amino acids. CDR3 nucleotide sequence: TGCAGTGCTGAAACAGGAGTACGAGCAGATACGCAGTATTTT. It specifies CSAETGVRADTQYF.

CDR3 amino acids: CASSPLSESGNTIYF. DNA of the CDR3: TGTGCCAGCTCACCACTATCGGAATCTGGAAACACCATATATTTT. The V and J genes are TRBV18 and TRBJ1-3, with D unclear. The CDR3 runs to 15 residues. Germline V gene lookup returns CDR1 KGHSH and CDR2 LQKENI. V gave up 1 base and J gave up 1 base, with 8 bases separating them.

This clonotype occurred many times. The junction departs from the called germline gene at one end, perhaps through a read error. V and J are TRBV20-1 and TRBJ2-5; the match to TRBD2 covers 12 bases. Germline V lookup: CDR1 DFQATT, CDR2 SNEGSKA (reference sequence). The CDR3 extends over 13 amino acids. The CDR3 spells CSATSSGGAPEHF. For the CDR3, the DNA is TGCAGTGCTACCTCTAGCGGGGGGGCCCCGGAGCACTTC.

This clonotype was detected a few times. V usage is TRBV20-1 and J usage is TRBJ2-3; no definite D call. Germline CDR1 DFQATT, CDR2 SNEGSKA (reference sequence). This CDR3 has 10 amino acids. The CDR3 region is CMPAGDTQYF. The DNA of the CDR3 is TGCATGCCAGCCGGAGATACGCAGTATTTT.

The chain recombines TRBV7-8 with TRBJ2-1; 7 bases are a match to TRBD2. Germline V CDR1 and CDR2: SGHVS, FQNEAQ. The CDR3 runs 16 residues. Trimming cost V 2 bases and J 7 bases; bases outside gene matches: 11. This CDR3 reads CASSLFRTSGANEQFF. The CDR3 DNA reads TGTGCCAGCAGCTTATTTAGGACTAGTGGTGCGAATGAGCAGTTCTTC.

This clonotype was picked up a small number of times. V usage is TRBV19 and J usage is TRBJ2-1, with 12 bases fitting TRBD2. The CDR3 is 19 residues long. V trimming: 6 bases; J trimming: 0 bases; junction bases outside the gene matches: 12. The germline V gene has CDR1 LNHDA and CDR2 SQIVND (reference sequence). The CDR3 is CASRTRLAGASSSYNEQFF. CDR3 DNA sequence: TGTGCCAGTAGGACCAGACTAGCGGGAGCTTCGAGCTCCTACAATGAGCAGTTCTTC.

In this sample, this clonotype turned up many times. CDR3 sequence (DNA): TGCGCCAGCAGCTTGGAGGGAGGGAACACTGAAGCTTTCTTT. Translating gives CASSLEGGNTEAFF. This chain links TRBV5-1 with TRBJ1-1; D not certain. The CDR3 is 14 residues long. Trimming removed 0 bases from V and 1 base from J, with 7 bases in between. Germline loops: CDR1 SGHRS, CDR2 YFSETQ.

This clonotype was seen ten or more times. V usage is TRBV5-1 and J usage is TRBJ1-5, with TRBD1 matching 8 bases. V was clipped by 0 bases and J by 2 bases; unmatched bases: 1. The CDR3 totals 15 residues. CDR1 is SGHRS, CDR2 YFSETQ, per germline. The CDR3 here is CASSLETGGNQPQHF. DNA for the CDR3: TGCGCCAGCAGCTTGGAGACAGGGGGCAATCAGCCCCAGCATTTT.

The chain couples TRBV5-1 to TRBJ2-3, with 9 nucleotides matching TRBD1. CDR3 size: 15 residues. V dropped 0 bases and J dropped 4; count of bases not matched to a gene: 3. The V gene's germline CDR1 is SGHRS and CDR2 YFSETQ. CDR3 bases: TGCGCCAGCAGCTTGGTGGACAGGGGTTCAGATACGCAGTATTTT. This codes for CASSLVDRGSDTQYF.

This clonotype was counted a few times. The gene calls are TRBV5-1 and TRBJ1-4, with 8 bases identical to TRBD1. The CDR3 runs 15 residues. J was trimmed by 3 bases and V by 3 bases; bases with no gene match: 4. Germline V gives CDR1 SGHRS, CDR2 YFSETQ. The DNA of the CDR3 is TGCGCCAGCAGCTCCATGACAGGGGCTAATGAAAAACTGTTTTTT. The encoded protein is CASSSMTGANEKLFF.

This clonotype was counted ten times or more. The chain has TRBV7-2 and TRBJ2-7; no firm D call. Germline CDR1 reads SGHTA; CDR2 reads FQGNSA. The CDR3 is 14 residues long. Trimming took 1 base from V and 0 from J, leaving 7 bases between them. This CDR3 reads CASSLEQFSYEQYF. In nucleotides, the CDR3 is TGTGCCAGCAGCTTAGAACAGTTCTCCTACGAGCAGTACTTC.

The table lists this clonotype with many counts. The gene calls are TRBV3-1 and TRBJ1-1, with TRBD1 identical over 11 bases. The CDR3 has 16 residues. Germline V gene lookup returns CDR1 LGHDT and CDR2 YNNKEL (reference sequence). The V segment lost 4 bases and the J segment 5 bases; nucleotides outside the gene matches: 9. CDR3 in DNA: TGTGCCAGCAGCCCGTCTCGGGACAGGGGGATGACTGAAGCTTTCTTT. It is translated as CASSPSRDRGMTEAFF.

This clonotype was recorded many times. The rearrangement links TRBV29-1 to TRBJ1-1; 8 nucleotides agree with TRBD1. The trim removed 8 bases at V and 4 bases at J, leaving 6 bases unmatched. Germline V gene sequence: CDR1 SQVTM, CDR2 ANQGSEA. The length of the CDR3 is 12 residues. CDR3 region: CSHHGQGTEAFF. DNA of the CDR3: TGCAGCCATCATGGACAGGGCACTGAAGCTTTCTTT.

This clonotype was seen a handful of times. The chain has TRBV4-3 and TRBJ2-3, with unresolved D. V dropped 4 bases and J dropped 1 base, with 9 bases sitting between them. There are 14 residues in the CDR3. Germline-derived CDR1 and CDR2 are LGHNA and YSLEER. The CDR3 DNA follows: TGCGCCAGCAGCCGCTCTCTAGGCACAGATACGCAGTATTTT. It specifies CASSRSLGTDTQYF.

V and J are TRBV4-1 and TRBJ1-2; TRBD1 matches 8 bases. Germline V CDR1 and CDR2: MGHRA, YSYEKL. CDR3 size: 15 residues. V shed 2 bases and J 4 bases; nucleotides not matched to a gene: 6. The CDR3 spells CASSQTGGVSYGYTF. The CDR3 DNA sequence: TGCGCCAGCAGCCAAACAGGGGGAGTTTCCTATGGCTACACCTTC.

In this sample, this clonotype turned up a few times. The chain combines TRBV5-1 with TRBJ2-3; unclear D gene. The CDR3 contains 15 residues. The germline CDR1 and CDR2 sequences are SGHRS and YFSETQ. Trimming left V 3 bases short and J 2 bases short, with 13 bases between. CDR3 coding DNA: TGCGCCAGCAGCTACCGTAGTGGGGACACAGATACGCAGTATTTT. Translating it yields CASSYRSGDTDTQYF.